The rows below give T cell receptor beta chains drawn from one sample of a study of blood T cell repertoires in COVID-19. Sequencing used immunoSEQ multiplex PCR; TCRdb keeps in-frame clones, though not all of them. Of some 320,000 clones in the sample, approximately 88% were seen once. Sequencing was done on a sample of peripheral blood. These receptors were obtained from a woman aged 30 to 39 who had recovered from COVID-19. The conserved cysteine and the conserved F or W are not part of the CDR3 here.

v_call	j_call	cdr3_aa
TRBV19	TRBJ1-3	ASSITSGVSGNTIY
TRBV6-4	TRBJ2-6	ASSEEVSGANVLT
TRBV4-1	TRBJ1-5	ASSPLSNQPQH
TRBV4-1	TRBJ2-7	ASSQKGTGTGIAEQY
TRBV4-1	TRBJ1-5	ASSQGWSSTGATQPQH
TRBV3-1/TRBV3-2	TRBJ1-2	ARPGQYHPNYGYT
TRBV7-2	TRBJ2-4	ASSRDRDGKNIQY
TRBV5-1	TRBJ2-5	ASSPATSDQETQY
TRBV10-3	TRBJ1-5	AISGTGQGGEPQH
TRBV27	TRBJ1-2	ASTNLWTGRGYT
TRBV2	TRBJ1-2	ASRGTGPHAFYGYT
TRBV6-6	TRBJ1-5	ASTHQNQPQH
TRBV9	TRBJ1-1	ASSPQFEGRNTEAF
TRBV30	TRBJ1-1	AWRHHEDSSTEAF
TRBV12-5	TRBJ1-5	ASAPDSWEPQH
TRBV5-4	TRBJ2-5	ASSPVSGGLKETQY